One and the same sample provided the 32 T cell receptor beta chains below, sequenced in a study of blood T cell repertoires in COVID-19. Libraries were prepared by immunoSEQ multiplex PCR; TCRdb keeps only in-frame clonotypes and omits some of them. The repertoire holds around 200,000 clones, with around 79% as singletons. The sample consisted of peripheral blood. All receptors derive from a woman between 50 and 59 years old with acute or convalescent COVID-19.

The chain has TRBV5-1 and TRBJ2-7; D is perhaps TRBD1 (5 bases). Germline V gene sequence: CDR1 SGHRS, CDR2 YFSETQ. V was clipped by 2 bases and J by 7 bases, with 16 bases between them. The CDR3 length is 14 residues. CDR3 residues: CASSLVRADKEQYF. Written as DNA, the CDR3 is TGCGCCAGCAGCTTAGTCAGGGCCGATAAGGAGCAGTACTTC.

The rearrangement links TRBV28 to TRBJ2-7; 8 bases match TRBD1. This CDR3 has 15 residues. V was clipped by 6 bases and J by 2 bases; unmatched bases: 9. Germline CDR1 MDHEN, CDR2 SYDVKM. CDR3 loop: CASSPPPGQAYEQYF. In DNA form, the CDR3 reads TGTGCCAGCAGCCCCCCCCCGGGACAGGCCTACGAGCAGTACTTC. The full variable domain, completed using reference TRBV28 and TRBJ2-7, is DVKVTQSSRYLVKRTGEKVFLECVQDMDHENMFWYRQDPGLGLRLIYFSYDVKMKEKGDIPEGYSVSREKKERFSLILESASTNQTSMYLCASSPPPGQAYEQYFGPGTRLTVT.

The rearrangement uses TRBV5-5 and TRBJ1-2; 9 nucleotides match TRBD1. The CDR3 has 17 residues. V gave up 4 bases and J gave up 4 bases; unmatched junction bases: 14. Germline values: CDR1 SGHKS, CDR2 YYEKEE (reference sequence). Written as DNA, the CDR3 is TGTGCCAGCAGCCCGTCATGGGACAGGGTTGACAGCTATGGCTACACCTTC. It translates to CASSPSWDRVDSYGYTF.

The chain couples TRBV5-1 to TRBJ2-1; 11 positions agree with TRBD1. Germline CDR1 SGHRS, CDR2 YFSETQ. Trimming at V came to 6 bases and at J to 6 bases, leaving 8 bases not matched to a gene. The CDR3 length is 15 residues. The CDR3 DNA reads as TGCGCCAGCAAGAACGGGACAGGGGGTCCCAATGAGCAGTTCTTC. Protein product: CASKNGTGGPNEQFF.

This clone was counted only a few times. CDR3 loop: CASSLQTGGSYEQYF. The CDR3 DNA sequence: TGTGCCAGCAGTCTCCAGACAGGGGGCTCCTACGAGCAGTACTTC. The V gene is TRBV27, the J gene TRBJ2-7; 9 bases align to TRBD1. The CDR3 is 15 residues long. Germline loops: CDR1 MNHEY, CDR2 SMNVEV (reference sequence). With 5 bases clipped from V and 0 bases from J, the junction kept 5 bases outside the gene matches.

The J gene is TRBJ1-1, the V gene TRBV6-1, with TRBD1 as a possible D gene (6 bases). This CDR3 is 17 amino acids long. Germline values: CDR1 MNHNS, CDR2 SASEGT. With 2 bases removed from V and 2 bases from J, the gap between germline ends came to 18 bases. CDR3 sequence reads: CASSEYGRGAGNTEAFF. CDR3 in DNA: TGTGCCAGCAGTGAATATGGTCGGGGGGCTGGAAACACTGAAGCTTTCTTT.

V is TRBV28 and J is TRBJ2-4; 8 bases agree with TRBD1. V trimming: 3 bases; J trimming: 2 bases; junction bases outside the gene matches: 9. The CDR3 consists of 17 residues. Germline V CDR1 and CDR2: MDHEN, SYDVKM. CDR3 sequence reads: CASSFSSRGQSKNIQYF. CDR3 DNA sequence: TGTGCCAGCAGTTTCAGTTCCAGGGGGCAGTCCAAAAACATTCAGTACTTC.

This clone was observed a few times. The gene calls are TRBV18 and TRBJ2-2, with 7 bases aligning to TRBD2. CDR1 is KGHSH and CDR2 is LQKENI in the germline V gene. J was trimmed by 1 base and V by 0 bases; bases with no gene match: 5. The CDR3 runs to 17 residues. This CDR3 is CASSPPSVAGNTGELFF. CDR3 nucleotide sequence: TGTGCCAGCTCACCACCTAGTGTAGCGGGGAACACCGGGGAGCTGTTTTTT.

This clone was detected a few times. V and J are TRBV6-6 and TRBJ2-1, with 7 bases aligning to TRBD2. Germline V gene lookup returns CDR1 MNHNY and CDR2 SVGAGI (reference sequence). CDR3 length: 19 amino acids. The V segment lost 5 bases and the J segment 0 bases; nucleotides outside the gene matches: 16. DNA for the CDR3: TGTGCCAGCAGTCTTTCGGGACTAATTAGTCCTAGCTCCTACAATGAGCAGTTCTTC. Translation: CASSLSGLISPSSYNEQFF.

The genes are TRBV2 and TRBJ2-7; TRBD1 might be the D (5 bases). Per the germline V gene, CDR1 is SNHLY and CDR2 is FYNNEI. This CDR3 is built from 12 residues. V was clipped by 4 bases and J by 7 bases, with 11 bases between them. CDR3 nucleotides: TGTGCCAGCAGTGGGGGCCTTCGTGAGCAGTACTTC. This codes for CASSGGLREQYF.

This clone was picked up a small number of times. CDR3 sequence: CASSLAAQAENYGYTF. The CDR3 region has the DNA TGTGCCAGCAGCTTAGCGGCACAGGCGGAAAACTATGGCTACACCTTC. The chain recombines TRBV7-9 with TRBJ1-2, with D possibly matching TRBD1 (5 bases). CDR1 and CDR2 (germline): SEHNR, FQNEAQ (reference sequence). The length of the CDR3 is 16 residues. The V end was cut by 0 bases, the J end by 2 bases, with 13 bases between.

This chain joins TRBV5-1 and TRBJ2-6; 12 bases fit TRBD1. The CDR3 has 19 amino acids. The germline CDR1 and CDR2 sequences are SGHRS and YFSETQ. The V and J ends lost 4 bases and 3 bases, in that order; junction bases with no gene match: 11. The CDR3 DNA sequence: TGCGCCAGCAGCACCGGTTCCGGGACAGGGGGCGTTGGGGCCAACGTCCTGACTTTC. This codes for CASSTGSGTGGVGANVLTF.

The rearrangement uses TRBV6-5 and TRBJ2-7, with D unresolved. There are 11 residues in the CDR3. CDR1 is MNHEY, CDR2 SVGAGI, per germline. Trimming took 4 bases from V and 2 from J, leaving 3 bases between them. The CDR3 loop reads CASSLTYEQYF. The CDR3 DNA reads TGTGCCAGCAGTTTAACCTACGAGCAGTACTTC.

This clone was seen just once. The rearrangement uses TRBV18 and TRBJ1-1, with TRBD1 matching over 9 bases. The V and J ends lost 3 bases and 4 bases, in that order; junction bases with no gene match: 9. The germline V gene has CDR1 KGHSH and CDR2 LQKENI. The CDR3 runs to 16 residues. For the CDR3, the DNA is TGTGCCAGCTCACCTCGGACAGGGGTGCTGGGCACTGAAGCTTTCTTT. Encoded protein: CASSPRTGVLGTEAFF.

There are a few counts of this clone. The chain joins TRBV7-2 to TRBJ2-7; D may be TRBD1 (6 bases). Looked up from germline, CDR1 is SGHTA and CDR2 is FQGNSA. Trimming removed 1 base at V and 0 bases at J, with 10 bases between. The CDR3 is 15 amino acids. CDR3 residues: CASSLEWGPSYEQYF. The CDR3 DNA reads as TGTGCCAGCAGCTTAGAGTGGGGGCCCTCCTACGAGCAGTACTTC.

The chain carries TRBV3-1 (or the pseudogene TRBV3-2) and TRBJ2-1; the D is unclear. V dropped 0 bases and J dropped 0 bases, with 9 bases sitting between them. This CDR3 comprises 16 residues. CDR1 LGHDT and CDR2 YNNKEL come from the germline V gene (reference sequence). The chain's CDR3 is CASSQESSPSYNEQFF. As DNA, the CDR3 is TGTGCCAGCAGCCAAGAGTCGAGTCCCTCCTACAATGAGCAGTTCTTC.

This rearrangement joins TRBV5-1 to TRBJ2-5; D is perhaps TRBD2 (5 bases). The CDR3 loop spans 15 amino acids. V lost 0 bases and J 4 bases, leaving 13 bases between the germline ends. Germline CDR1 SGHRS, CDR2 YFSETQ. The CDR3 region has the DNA TGCGCCAGCAGCTTGGGACCGACCGAGGGAGAGACCCAGTACTTC. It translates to CASSLGPTEGETQYF. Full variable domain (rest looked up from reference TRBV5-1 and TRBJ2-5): KAGVTQTPRYLIKTRGQQVTLSCSPISGHRSVSWYQQTPGQGLQFLFEYFSETQRNKGNFPGRFSGRQFSNSRSEMNVSTLELGDSALYLCASSLGPTEGETQYFGPGTRLLVL.

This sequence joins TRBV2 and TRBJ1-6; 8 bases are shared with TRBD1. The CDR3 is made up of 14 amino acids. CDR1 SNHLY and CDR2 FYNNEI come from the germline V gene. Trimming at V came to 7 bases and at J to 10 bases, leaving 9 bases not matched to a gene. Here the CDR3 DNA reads TGTGCCAGCATCGGGACAGGAGGACGGTCACCCCTCCACTTT. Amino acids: CASIGTGGRSPLHF.

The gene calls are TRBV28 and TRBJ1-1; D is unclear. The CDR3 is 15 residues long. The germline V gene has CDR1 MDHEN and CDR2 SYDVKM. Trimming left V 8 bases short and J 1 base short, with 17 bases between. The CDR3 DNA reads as TGTGCCAGCCGCCTGGAGGCCCCGACGAACACTGAAGCTTTCTTT. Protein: CASRLEAPTNTEAFF.

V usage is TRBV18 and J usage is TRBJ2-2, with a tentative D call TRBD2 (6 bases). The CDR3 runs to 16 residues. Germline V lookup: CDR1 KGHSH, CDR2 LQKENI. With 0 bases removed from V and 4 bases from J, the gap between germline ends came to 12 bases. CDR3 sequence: CASSPPRGMSTGELFF. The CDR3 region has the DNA TGTGCCAGCTCACCACCACGCGGGATGAGCACCGGGGAGCTGTTTTTT.

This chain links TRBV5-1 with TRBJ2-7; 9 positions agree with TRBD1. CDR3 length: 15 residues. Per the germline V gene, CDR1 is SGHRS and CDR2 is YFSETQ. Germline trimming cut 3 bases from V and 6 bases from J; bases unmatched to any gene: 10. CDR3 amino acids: CASSSEGTGLSEQYF. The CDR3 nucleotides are TGCGCCAGCAGCTCGGAAGGGACAGGGCTCAGCGAGCAGTACTTC.

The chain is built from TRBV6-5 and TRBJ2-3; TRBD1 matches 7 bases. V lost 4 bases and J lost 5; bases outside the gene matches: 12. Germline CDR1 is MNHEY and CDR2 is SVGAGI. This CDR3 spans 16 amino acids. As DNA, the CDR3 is TGTGCCAGCAGTTCTACAGGGGACCCCGCGGGAGATACGCAGTATTTT. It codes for CASSSTGDPAGDTQYF.

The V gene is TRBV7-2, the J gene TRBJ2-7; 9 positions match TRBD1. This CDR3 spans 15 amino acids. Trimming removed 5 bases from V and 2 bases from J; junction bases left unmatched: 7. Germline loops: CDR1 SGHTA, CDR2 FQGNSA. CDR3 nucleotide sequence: TGTGCCAGCAGCACGGAGGGACAGGGCCCCTACGAGCAGTACTTC. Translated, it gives CASSTEGQGPYEQYF.

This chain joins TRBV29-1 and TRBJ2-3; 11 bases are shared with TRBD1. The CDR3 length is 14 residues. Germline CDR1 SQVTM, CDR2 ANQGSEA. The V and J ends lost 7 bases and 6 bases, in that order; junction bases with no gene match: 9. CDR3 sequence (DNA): TGCAGCGCCCGTGGACAGGGGGCGAGCGATACGCAGTATTTT. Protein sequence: CSARGQGASDTQYF.

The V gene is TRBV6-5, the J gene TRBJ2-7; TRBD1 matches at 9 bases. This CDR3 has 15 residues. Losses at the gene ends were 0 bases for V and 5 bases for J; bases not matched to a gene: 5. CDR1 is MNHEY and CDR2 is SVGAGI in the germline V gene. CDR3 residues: CASSYSGTGSNEQYF. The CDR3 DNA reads TGTGCCAGCAGTTACTCCGGGACAGGGAGCAACGAGCAGTACTTC.

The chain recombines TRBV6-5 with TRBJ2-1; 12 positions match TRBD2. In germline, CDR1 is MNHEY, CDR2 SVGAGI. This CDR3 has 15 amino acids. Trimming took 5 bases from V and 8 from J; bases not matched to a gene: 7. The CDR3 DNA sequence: TGTGCCAGCAGTACGACTAGCGGGGGCGGCCATGAGCAGTTCTTC. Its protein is CASSTTSGGGHEQFF.

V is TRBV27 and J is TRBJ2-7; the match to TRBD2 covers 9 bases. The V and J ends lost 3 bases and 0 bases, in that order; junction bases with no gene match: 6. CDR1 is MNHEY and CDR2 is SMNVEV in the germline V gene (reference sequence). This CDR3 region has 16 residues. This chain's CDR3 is CASSFGERGVSYEQYF. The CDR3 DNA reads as TGTGCCAGCAGTTTTGGCGAGCGGGGGGTCTCCTACGAGCAGTACTTC.

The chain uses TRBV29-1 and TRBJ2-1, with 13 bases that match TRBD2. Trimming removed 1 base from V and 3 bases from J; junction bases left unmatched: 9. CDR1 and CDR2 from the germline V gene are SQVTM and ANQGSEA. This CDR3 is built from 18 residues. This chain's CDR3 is CSVEGTSGSVGGYNEQFF. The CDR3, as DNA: TGCAGCGTTGAAGGGACTAGCGGGAGTGTGGGAGGCTACAATGAGCAGTTCTTC.

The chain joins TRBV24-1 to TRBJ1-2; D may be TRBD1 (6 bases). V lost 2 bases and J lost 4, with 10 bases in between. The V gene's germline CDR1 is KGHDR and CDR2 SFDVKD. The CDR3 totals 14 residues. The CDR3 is CATSDSRDTYGYTF. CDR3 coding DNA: TGTGCCACCAGTGATTCCAGGGACACCTATGGCTACACCTTC.

The CDR3 here is CARNQGLGTQYF. Written as DNA, the CDR3 is TGTGCCAGGAATCAGGGGCTCGGGACCCAGTACTTC. The rearrangement links TRBV2 to TRBJ2-5; tentatively, D is TRBD1 (6 bases). Per germline, CDR1 SNHLY and CDR2 FYNNEI. V lost 9 bases, J lost 7 bases, and 15 bases lay in between. This CDR3 comprises 12 residues.

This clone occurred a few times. CDR3 residues: CASSLQGINEQFF. For the CDR3, the DNA is TGTGCCAGCAGCTTACAGGGGATAAATGAGCAGTTCTTC. V and J are TRBV11-3 and TRBJ2-1; the D gene is possibly TRBD1 (6 bases). The germline CDR1 and CDR2 sequences are SGHNT and YENEEA. The ends were cut back, 2 bases at V and 7 bases at J, with 9 bases in the middle. This CDR3 is 13 amino acids long.

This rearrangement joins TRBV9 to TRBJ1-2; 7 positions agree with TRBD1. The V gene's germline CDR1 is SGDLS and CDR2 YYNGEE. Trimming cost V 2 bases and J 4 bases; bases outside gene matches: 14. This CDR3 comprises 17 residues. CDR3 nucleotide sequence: TGTGCCAGCAGCGTGGGCGGGACAGCGGGAGGGACCTATGGCTACACCTTC. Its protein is CASSVGGTAGGTYGYTF.